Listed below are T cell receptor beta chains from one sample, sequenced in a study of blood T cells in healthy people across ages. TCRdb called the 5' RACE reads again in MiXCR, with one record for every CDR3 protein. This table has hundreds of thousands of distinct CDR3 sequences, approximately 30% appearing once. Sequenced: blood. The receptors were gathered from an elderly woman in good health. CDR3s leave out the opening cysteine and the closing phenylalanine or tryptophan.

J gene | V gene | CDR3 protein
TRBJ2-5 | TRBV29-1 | SASSGGARETQY
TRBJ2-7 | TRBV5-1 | ASSLRGAVGYEQY
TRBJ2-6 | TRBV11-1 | ASSVAYRASGANVLT
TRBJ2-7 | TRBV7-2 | ASSRVGAGGRDEQY
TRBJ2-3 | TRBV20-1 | SARDSRLPTDTQY
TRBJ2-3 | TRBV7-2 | ASSRRLAVSTDTQY
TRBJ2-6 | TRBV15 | ATSRLGPGANVLT
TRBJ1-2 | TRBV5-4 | ASSLALGTGVIVYT
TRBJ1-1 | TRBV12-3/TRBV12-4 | ASRPTGPQHTEAF
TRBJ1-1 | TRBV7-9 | ASSEDSSREAEAF
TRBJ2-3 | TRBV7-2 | ASSLGTLRDTQY
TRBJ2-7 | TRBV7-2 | ASSSRQGAIEQY
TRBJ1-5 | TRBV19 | ASSIGYYRQRSNQPQH
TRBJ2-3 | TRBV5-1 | ASSHGTRGTDTQY
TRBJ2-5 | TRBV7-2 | ASSPDRGKAETQY
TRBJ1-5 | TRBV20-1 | SAIPWGGSNQPQH
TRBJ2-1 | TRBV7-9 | ASSPLGGPYNEQF
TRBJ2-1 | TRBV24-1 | ATSDSRDRGIGGEQF
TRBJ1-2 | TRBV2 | ASSPSHGAYT
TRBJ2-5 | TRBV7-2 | ASSLDRWETQY
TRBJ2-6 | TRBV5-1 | ASSLAHRSGANVLT
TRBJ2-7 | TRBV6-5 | ASSYSGAGTRGSYEQY
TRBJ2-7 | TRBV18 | ASSPARGAEQY
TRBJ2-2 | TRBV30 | AWSGTGHQNGELF
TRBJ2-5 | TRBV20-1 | SASTSGGQETQY
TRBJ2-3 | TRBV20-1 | SASGGPRADTQY
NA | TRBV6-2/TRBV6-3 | ASRAGTRYNEQY
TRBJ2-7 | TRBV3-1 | ASSQAGESYEQY
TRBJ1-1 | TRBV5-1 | ASGEGWGRGTEAF
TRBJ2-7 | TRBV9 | ASSVGQGTGSYEQY
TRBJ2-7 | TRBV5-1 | ASSSASSYEQY
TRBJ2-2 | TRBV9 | ASSEAPGGLAVNTGELF
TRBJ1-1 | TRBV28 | ASSLSGTGEQEAF
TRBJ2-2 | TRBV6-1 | ASSAGQGITGELF
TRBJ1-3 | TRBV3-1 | ASSQEAVSNTIY
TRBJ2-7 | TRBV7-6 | ASSLATSGGYYEQY
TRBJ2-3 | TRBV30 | AWSFLDRRLTDTQY
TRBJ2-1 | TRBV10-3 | AISDAVAGGGHNEQF
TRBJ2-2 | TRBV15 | ATSRSGTGVTGELF
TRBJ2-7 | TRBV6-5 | ASTNGGEQY
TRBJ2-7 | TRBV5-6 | ASSFDSRYEQY